This TCR beta chain emerged from a study of cytotoxic CD8 clonotypes in ibrutinib-treated CLL. Sequencing used immunoSEQ multiplex PCR; TCRdb keeps in-frame clones, though not all of them. This sample yields fewer than 85,000 clones, of which roughly 80% are seen a single time; 4.8% belongs to the top ten. The V and J ends lost 10 bases and 0 bases respectively, with 13 bases between them. CDR1 is MNHNS, CDR2 SASEGT, per germline. CDR3 length: 14 residues. Findings of the study overall: Public clonotypes occurred uncommonly; on treatment, they contracted or remained stable.

Concerning this clone itself: Its target is not known.

The TCR sequence derives from a human donor with chronic lymphocytic leukemia. This sample comprised PBMCs, obtained after 12 months of ibrutinib treatment. The gene calls are TRBV6-1 and TRBJ1-5; D not resolved. The CDR3 here is CATAVGYSNQPQHF. Here the CDR3 DNA reads TGTGCCACCGCCGTGGGGTATAGCAATCAGCCCCAGCATTTT.